Listed here are 5 T cell receptor beta chains from one sample, sequenced in a study of glioma-infiltrating T cells. The iRepertoire nested amplicon-rescue multiplex PCR amplified TCR alpha and beta CDR3s from RNA. TCRdb called the multiplex PCR reads again in MiXCR, with one record for every CDR3 protein. In the table there are 150,000 or so distinct CDR3 sequences, about two fifths of which are singletons. The specimen sequenced was glioma tissue, nonneoplastic brain tissue, or PBMCs (not recorded which). The receptor set was obtained from a human donor with low-grade glioma or glioblastoma, undergoing nonglioma brain surgery, or in good health (not recorded which).

This sequence joins TRBV20-1 and TRBJ1-5; no firm D call. The CDR3 contains 13 residues. From germline, CDR1 is DFQATT and CDR2 SNEGSKA (reference sequence). Trimming took 6 bases from V and 2 from J, leaving 11 bases between them. Written as DNA, the CDR3 is TGCAGTGCCCCTCACGAGGGCAATCAGCCCCAGCATTTT. It specifies CSAPHEGNQPQHF.

The DNA for the CDR3 is TGTGCCAGCAGTTACATGCGGAACTATGGCTACACCTTC. Translating it yields CASSYMRNYGYTF. This sequence joins TRBV6-9 and TRBJ1-2; D is unclear. The length of the CDR3 is 13 residues. The germline V gene has CDR1 MNHGY and CDR2 SVAAGI. Trimming shortened V by 3 bases and J by 2 bases, and 7 bases separated the two germline ends.

Notes on this clonotype: The junction does not match germline at one end; this may be a read error. The rearrangement links TRBV7-2 to TRBJ2-7, with TRBD2 as a possible D gene (5 bases). The CDR3 length is 13 residues. Germline V gene data show CDR1 as SGHTA and CDR2 as FQGNSA. CDR3 amino acids: CARSPTSSYEQYF. The CDR3 DNA is TGTGCCCGCAGCCCTACTAGTTCCTACGAGCAGTACTTC.

This clonotype has a handful of counts. The V and J genes are TRBV28 and TRBJ1-6; 9 bases line up with TRBD1. V shed 10 bases and J 8 bases; nucleotides not matched to a gene: 3. The length of the CDR3 is 12 residues. From germline, CDR1 is MDHEN and CDR2 SYDVKM. CDR3 nucleotide sequence: TGTGCCATCGGGACAGGGTATTCACCCCTCCACTTT. Amino acid sequence: CAIGTGYSPLHF.

The chain couples TRBV28 to TRBJ2-3; 7 nucleotides align to TRBD2. J gave up 7 bases and V 10 bases, and 20 bases lay outside the gene matches. The CDR3 covers 16 residues. Germline CDR1 is MDHEN and CDR2 is SYDVKM. Here the CDR3 reads CATDGGRAFRGNTQYF. Here the CDR3 DNA reads TGTGCCACGGATGGGGGGAGGGCCTTCCGCGGAAATACGCAGTATTTT.